A single sample is the source of the 20 T cell receptor beta chains below, sequenced in a study of early T cells in non-severe SARS-CoV-2 infection. From the 5' RACE reads, TCRdb called clonotypes with MiXCR, one entry per CDR3 protein. This sample carries fewer than 45,000 distinct CDR3 sequences, approximately 5.8% of them seen once, and the ten largest clones take 7.6%. The material sequenced was whole blood. The receptors come from an adult who was a healthcare worker with PCR-confirmed SARS-CoV-2 infection or an uninfected control (not recorded which).

In this sample, this clonotype turned up many times. V and J are TRBV18 and TRBJ2-7; D uncertain. The CDR3 is made up of 14 amino acids. Trimming cost V 3 bases and J 0 bases, with 9 bases left between them. Germline loops: CDR1 KGHSH, CDR2 LQKENI. CDR3 sequence (DNA): TGTGCCAGCTCACCGGGCTCACCCTCCTACGAGCAGTACTTC. This codes for CASSPGSPSYEQYF.

This clonotype was observed at least ten times. The CDR3 region is CAIGSGRALEQYF. Here the CDR3 DNA reads TGTGCCATCGGTAGCGGGAGGGCCCTCGAGCAGTACTTC. The chain carries TRBV10-3 and TRBJ2-7, with TRBD2 identical over 11 bases. Germline values: CDR1 ENHRY, CDR2 SYGVKD. The CDR3 length is 13 residues. Trimming took 8 bases from V and 6 from J; bases not matched to a gene: 6.

This clonotype has just a few counts. V and J are TRBV12-3 or TRBV12-4 and TRBJ1-4, with a weak D call TRBD1 (5 bases). CDR3 length equals 15 residues. V lost 5 bases and J lost 6, with 16 bases in between. The CDR3 nucleotides read TGTGCCAGCAGTCCCGGAGAAGGGACGGATGAAAAACTGTTTTTT. Translated, it gives CASSPGEGTDEKLFF.

This clonotype was seen many times. The chain links TRBV7-8 to TRBJ1-6; 9 bases match TRBD1. This CDR3 has 15 residues. V lost 5 bases to trimming and J lost 9 bases; unmatched junction nucleotides: 8. The germline V gene encodes CDR1 SGHVS and CDR2 FQNEAQ. This CDR3 is CASSDLTGGSSPLHF. The CDR3 coding sequence is TGTGCCAGCAGCGACCTTACAGGGGGCTCTTCACCCCTCCACTTT.

This clonotype came up many times. The gene calls are TRBV29-1 and TRBJ2-7; 7 bases are shared with TRBD1. The CDR3 has 12 residues. The trim removed 7 bases at V and 0 bases at J, leaving 3 bases unmatched. Germline-derived CDR1 and CDR2 are SQVTM and ANQGSEA. The CDR3 DNA is TGCAGCGCCAGACAGGGCTCCTACGAGCAGTACTTC. It encodes CSARQGSYEQYF.

In its sample, this clonotype was seen many times. J is TRBJ1-2 and V is TRBV3-1; D gene uncertain. The CDR3 runs 12 residues. Germline assignment: CDR1 LGHDT and CDR2 YNNKEL (reference sequence). The V and J ends lost 1 base and 4 bases respectively, with 4 bases between them. The CDR3 here is CASSQGPYGYTF. CDR3 DNA: TGTGCCAGCAGCCAAGGACCCTATGGCTACACCTTC.

This clonotype was observed many times. The rearrangement uses TRBV9 and TRBJ1-2, with unresolved D. The germline V and J ends were trimmed by 4 bases and 3 bases, with 7 bases remaining between them. The CDR3 covers 12 residues. Germline assignment: CDR1 SGDLS and CDR2 YYNGEE. As DNA, the CDR3 is TGTGCCAGCAGCAAGGAAGACTATGGCTACACCTTC. Protein: CASSKEDYGYTF. Filled out from reference TRBV9 and TRBJ1-2, the complete variable domain reads DSGVTQTPKHLITATGQRVTLRCSPRSGDLSVYWYQQSLDQGLQFLIQYYNGEERAKGNILERFSAQQFPDLHSELNLSSLELGDSALYFCASSKEDYGYTFGSGTRLTVV.

This clonotype was recorded once. V usage is TRBV21-1 and J usage is TRBJ1-5; no DNA check was done on the table's D call, TRBD1. TRBV21-1 is recorded as a pseudogene. This CDR3 is 12 amino acids long. The CDR3 DNA is TGTGCCAGCATGCGGGACACAGTGCCCCAGCATTTT. This sequence encodes CASMRDTVPQHF.

This clonotype was observed at least ten times. The chain employs TRBV6-5 and TRBJ1-5; tentative D call: TRBD1 (5 bases). In germline, CDR1 is MNHEY, CDR2 SVGAGI. V lost 4 bases and J 11 bases, leaving 12 bases between the germline ends. The CDR3 totals 12 residues. The CDR3 sequence: CASSSRGRAQHF. The CDR3 DNA reads as TGTGCCAGCAGTTCACGGGGGAGGGCCCAGCATTTT.

This clonotype came up many times. The CDR3 region is CASSHRDSRTSSYNEQFF. CDR3 in DNA: TGCGCCAGCAGCCACAGGGACAGTCGTACGAGCTCCTACAATGAGCAGTTCTTC. The chain carries TRBV4-1 and TRBJ2-1; 7 bases are a match to TRBD1. Germline CDR1 and CDR2: MGHRA and YSYEKL. V lost 3 bases to trimming and J lost 0 bases; unmatched junction nucleotides: 11. The CDR3 has 18 residues.

CDR3 sequence reads: CASSQVGGETQYF. CDR3 coding DNA: TGCGCCAGCAGCCAAGTGGGGGGAGAGACCCAGTACTTC. J is TRBJ2-5 and V is TRBV4-3; D possibly corresponds to TRBD2 (6 bases). The CDR3 contains 13 residues. Germline V CDR1 and CDR2: LGHNA, YSLEER. V was cut by 1 base and J by 4 bases, with 7 bases left in between.

This clonotype came up many times. The rearrangement links TRBV5-1 to TRBJ1-2; no firm D call. The CDR3 is made up of 14 amino acids. V was pared by 6 bases and J by 5 bases, with 17 bases between. Germline-derived CDR1 and CDR2 are SGHRS and YFSETQ. The CDR3 DNA sequence: TGCGCCAGCACCTATAGCAAGGACGGTTATGGCTACACCTTC. Its protein is CASTYSKDGYGYTF.

V gene TRBV5-4 combines with J gene TRBJ2-7; D gene ambiguous. The germline V gene has CDR1 SGHNT and CDR2 YYREEE (reference sequence). V was clipped by 4 bases and J by 7 bases, with 18 bases between them. The CDR3 length is 14 residues. The CDR3 loop is CASSLALERAEQYF. In DNA, the CDR3 is TGTGCCAGCAGCCTCGCCTTGGAGCGAGCGGAGCAGTACTTC.

V gene TRBV7-8 combines with J gene TRBJ2-5; no clear D. The CDR3 is made up of 13 amino acids. CDR1 and CDR2 from the germline V gene are SGHVS and FQNEAQ. The V gene lost 5 bases and the J gene lost 7 bases, with 14 bases spanning the gap. The DNA of the CDR3 is TGTGCCAGCAGCACGAGGCTAACGAGGACCCAGTACTTC. Its translation: CASSTRLTRTQYF.

This clonotype showed up many times. The rearrangement uses TRBV20-1 and TRBJ2-2; no clear D. The V gene's germline CDR1 is DFQATT and CDR2 SNEGSKA (reference sequence). This CDR3 comprises 15 residues. The V end was cut by 5 bases, the J end by 0 bases, with 13 bases between. CDR3 sequence (DNA): TGCAGTGCTGCCCCGACTGGGCCGAACACCGGGGAGCTGTTTTTT. Its protein product is CSAAPTGPNTGELFF.

Ten or more counts support this clonotype. This chain connects TRBV13 to TRBJ1-1, with D unresolved. This CDR3 is 13 amino acids long. The V gene's germline CDR1 is PRHDT and CDR2 FYEKMQ (reference sequence). V lost 2 bases and J lost 3, with 7 bases in between. The CDR3 region is CASSLSSDTEAFF. The CDR3 DNA reads as TGTGCCAGCAGCTTATCAAGCGACACTGAAGCTTTCTTT.

The CDR3 sequence is CAISDGPMNTEAFF. CDR3 coding DNA: TGTGCCATCAGTGACGGTCCCATGAACACTGAAGCTTTCTTT. The V call is TRBV10-3, the J call TRBJ1-1, with unresolved D. In germline, CDR1 is ENHRY, CDR2 SYGVKD. The ends were cut back, 3 bases at V and 0 bases at J, with 8 bases in the middle. The CDR3 loop spans 14 amino acids.

This clonotype has at least ten counts. The chain employs TRBV6-6 and TRBJ1-3, with a weak D call TRBD1 (6 bases). The V and J ends lost 2 bases and 4 bases respectively, with 12 bases between them. The CDR3 has 15 amino acids. CDR1 and CDR2 (germline): MNHNY, SVGAGI (reference sequence). CDR3: CASSYAGQGGNTIYF. The CDR3, as DNA: TGTGCCAGCAGTTACGCGGGGCAGGGGGGAAACACCATATATTTT.

This clonotype came up many times. The chain links TRBV7-8 to TRBJ2-1, with 7 positions matching TRBD2. Unmatched junction bases numbered 6, after V lost 1 base and J lost 0 bases. Germline CDR1 is SGHVS and CDR2 is FQNEAQ. The CDR3 loop spans 17 amino acids. The CDR3 here is CASSLVSLAVSYNEQFF. CDR3 nucleotides: TGTGCCAGCAGCTTAGTAAGCCTAGCGGTCTCCTACAATGAGCAGTTCTTC.

This clonotype was picked up many times. The rearrangement links TRBV3-1 to TRBJ2-7; no reliable D call. V was cut by 3 bases and J by 5 bases, with 8 bases left in between. Per germline, CDR1 LGHDT and CDR2 YNNKEL (reference sequence). The length of the CDR3 is 12 residues. The CDR3 region has the DNA TGTGCCAGCAGCCATTCTGGAAACGAGCAGTACTTC. It is translated as CASSHSGNEQYF.